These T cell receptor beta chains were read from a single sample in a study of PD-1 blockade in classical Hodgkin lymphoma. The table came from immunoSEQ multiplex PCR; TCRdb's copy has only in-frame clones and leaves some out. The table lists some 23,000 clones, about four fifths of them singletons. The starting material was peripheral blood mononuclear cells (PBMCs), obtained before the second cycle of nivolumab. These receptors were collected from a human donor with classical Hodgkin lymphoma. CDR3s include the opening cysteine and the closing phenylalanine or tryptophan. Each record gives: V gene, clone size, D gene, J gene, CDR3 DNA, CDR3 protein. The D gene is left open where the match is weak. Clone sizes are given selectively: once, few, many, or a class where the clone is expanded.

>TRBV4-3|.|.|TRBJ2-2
TGCGCCAGCAGCCAAGATACGGGAGTCGACACCGGGGAGCTGTTTTTT
CASSQDTGVDTGELFF
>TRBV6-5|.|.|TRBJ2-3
TGTGCCAGCAGTTACCTAGGCACCGCGGATACGCAGTATTTT
CASSYLGTADTQYF
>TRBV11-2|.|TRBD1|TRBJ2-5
TGTGCCAGCAGTTCAACCCGGGACAGGGGCTTGAACTTC
CASSSTRDRGLNF
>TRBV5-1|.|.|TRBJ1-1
TGCGCCAGCAGCTTGGCTGGATTAGGGGTTTTCTCTGAAGCTTTCTTT
CASSLAGLGVFSEAFF
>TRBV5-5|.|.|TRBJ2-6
TGTGCCAGCAGCTTTAGCAGCTCTGGGGCCAACGTCCTGACTTTC
CASSFSSSGANVLTF
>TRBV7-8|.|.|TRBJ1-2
TGTGCCAGCAGCTTAGGGGCAGCTCTATCTGGCTACACCTTC
CASSLGAALSGYTF
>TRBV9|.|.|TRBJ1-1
TGTGCCAGCAGCGAACAGGGAAACACTGAAGCTTTCTTT
CASSEQGNTEAFF
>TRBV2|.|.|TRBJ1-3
TGTGCCAGCAGTGGGAGCGAGTCTGGAAACACCATATATTTT
CASSGSESGNTIYF
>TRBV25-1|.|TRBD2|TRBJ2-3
TGTGCCAGCAGTGGGCCACTAGCGGGAGCGAGCACAGATACGCAGTATTTT
CASSGPLAGASTDTQYF
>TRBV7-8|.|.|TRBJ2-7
TGTGCCAGCAGCCTGAACTGGGGTGGGGGCTCCTACGAGCAGTACTTC
CASSLNWGGGSYEQYF
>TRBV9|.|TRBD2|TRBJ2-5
TGTGCCAGCAGCGTTAGTCCAGCGGGAGGGCCACTAGAGACCCAGTACTTC
CASSVSPAGGPLETQYF
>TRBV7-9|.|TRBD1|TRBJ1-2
TGTGCCAGCAGCCACCCCAAGGGACAGGGGGACACTCTTAGGGGCTACACCTTC
CASSHPKGQGDTLRGYTF
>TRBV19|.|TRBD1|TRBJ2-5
TGTGCCAGTAGAGCTTCTGGGACAGGGTCCGAGGCCCAGTACTTC
CASRASGTGSEAQYF
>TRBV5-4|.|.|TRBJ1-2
TGTGCCAGCAGCAACCCGGGGGCCCTTGGTGGCTACACCTTC
CASSNPGALGGYTF
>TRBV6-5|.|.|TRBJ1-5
TGTGCCAGCAGTGCCTTTGCGGGTCAGCCCCAGCATTTT
CASSAFAGQPQHF
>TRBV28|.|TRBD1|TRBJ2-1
TGTGCCAGCAGACCGGTCCCGGGACAGGGCGGAGGATACAATGAGCAGTTCTTC
CASRPVPGQGGGYNEQFF
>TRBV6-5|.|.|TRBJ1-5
TGTGCCAGCAGTTCAAGGCAGGGAATGAGCAATCAGCCCCAGCATTTT
CASSSRQGMSNQPQHF
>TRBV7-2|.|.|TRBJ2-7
TGTGCCAGCAGCCTACTAGGAGGGGCGACCTACGAGCAGTACTTC
CASSLLGGATYEQYF
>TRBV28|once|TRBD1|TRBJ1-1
TGTGCCAGCCATACAGGGGTTCCGGCTGAAGCTTTCTTT
CASHTGVPAEAFF
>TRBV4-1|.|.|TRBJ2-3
TGCGCCAGCAGCCAAGCAGATACGCAGTATTTT
CASSQADTQYF
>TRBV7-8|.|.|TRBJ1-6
TGTGCCAGCAGTCTCGGTTGGACCGGGCGCGGTGCACCCCTCCACTTT
CASSLGWTGRGAPLHF
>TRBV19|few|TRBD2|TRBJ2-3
TGTGCCAGTAGTAGACCCCGGGGGGGGCCATCTAGCACAGATACGCAGTATTTT
CASSRPRGGPSSTDTQYF
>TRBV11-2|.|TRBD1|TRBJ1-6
TGTGCCAGCGGCCGACAGGGGACCGGGTTGTCACCCCTCCACTTT
CASGRQGTGLSPLHF
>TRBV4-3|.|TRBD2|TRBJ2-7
TGCGCCAGCAGCCAAGAAGGTTGGGAGCGGGAGCGACCCTACGAGCAGTACTTC
CASSQEGWERERPYEQYF
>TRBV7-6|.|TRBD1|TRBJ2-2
TGTGCCAGCAGCCTACTTGGGACAGGGAAGAACACCGGGGAGCTGTTTTTT
CASSLLGTGKNTGELFF
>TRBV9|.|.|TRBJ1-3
TGTGCCAGCAGCGTAGGATCCAGCCGAAACACCATATATTTT
CASSVGSSRNTIYF
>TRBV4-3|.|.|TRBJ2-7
TGCGCCAGCAGCCAAGTCGCGGACCCTCTGGACGAGCAGTACTTC
CASSQVADPLDEQYF
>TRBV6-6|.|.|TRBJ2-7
TGTGCCAGCAGTCGGGGACTCTACGAGCAGTACTTC
CASSRGLYEQYF
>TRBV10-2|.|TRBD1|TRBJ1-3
TGCGCCAGCAGTGAGCCCAGGGGGATTAGCTCTGGAAACACCATATATTTT
CASSEPRGISSGNTIYF
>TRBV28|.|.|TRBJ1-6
TGTGCCAGCTGCCTGTCCTATAATTCACCCCTCCACTTT
CASCLSYNSPLHF
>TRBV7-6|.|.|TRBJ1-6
TGTGCCAGCAGCTTAGAAGGGGATTCACCCCTCCACTTT
CASSLEGDSPLHF
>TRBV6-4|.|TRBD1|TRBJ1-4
TGTGCCAGCAGTCCCGAGGGGGCTCGAACTAATGAAAAACTGTTTTTT
CASSPEGARTNEKLFF
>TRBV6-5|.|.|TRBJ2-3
TGTGCCAGCAGTTACCAGGCAGGGGGGACAGATACGCAGTATTTT
CASSYQAGGTDTQYF
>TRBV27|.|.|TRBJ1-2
TGTGCCAGCAGTTCCCGGGATACTAACTATGGCTACACCTTC
CASSSRDTNYGYTF
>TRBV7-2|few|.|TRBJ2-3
TGTGCCAGCAGCTTTGTCGGGGCCCCAGATACGCAGTATTTT
CASSFVGAPDTQYF
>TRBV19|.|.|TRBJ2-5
TGTGCCAGTAGTATAGTTGGCGGGGCGTACCAAGAGACCCAGTACTTC
CASSIVGGAYQETQYF
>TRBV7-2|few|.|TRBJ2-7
TGTGCCAGCAGCTTAGGGGACGAGCAGTACTTC
CASSLGDEQYF
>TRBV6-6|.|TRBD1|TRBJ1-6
TGTGCCAGCAGAACGGCCGGACAGGGAAGGACTTCACCCCTCCACTTT
CASRTAGQGRTSPLHF